This T cell receptor (beta chain) was observed in a study of cytomegalovirus exposure and HLA in healthy donors. The PCR employed 60 Vbeta primers together with 13 Jbeta primers. Some clones are missing from TCRdb's copy, which holds only in-frame ones; the method was immunoSEQ multiplex PCR. The sample includes hundreds of thousands of clones, 70% to 90% seen only once; the top ten take 2% to 3%. CDR1 and CDR2 from the germline V gene are MNHEY and SVGAGI. The CDR3 totals 15 residues. The J segment lost 0 bases and the V segment lost 6 bases, leaving 5 bases of the junction unmatched. This rearrangement joins TRBV6-5 to TRBJ1-5, with 7 bases that match TRBD1. The origin of this receptor is a woman in her late teens or twenties in good health and CMV-seronegative. Sequenced material: PBMCs. The CDR3 is CASRSTGVSNQPQHF. CDR3 nucleotides: TGTGCCAGCAGATCTACAGGGGTTAGCAATCAGCCCCAGCATTTT.